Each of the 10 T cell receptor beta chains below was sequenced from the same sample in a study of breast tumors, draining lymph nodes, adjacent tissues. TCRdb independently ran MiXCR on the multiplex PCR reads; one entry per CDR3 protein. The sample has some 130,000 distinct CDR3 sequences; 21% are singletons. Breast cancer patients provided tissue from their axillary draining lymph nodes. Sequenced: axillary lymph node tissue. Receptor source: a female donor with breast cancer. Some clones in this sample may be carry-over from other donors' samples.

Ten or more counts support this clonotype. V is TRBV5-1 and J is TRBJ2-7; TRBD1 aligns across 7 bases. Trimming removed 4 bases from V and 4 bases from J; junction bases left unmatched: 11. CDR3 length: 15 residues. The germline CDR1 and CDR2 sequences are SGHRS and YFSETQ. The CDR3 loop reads CASSKPDRIVYEQYF. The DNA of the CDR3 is TGCGCCAGCAGCAAGCCGGACAGGATCGTATACGAGCAGTACTTC.

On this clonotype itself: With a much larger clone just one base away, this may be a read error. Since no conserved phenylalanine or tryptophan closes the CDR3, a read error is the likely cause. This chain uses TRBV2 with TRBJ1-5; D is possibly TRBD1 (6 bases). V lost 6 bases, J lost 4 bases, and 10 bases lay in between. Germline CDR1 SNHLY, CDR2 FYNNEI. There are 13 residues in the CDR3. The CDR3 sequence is CASRRDINQPQHL. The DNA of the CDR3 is TGTGCCAGCAGGCGGGACATTAATCAGCCCCAGCATCTT.

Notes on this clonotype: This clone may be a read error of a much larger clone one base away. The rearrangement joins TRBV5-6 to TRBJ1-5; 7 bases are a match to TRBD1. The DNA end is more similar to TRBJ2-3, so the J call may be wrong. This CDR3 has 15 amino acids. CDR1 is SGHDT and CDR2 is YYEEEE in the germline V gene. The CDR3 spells CASSFSAGGNQPQYF. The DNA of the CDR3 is TGTGCCAGCAGCTTTAGCGCAGGGGGAAACCAGCCCCAGTATTTT.

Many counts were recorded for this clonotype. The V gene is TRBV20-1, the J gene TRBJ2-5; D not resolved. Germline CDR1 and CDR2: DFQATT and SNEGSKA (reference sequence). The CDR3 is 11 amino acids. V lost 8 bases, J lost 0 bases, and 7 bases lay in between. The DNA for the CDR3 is TGCAGTACCGAGCACCAAGAGACCCAGTACTTC. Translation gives CSTEHQETQYF.

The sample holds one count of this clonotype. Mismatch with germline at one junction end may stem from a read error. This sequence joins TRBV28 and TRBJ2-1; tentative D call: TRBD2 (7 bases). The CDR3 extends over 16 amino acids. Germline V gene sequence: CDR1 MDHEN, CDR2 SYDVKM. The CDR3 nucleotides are TGTGCCAGCAGTTCCACCGGGGGGCGCATCTACAATGGGCAGTTCTTC. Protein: CASSSTGGRIYNGQFF. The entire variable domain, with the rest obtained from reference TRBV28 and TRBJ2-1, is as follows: DVKVTQSSRYLVKRTGEKVFLECVQDMDHENMFWYRQDPGLGLRLIYFSYDVKMKEKGDIPEGYSVSREKKERFSLILESASTNQTSMYLCASSSTGGRIYNGQFFGPGTRLTVL.

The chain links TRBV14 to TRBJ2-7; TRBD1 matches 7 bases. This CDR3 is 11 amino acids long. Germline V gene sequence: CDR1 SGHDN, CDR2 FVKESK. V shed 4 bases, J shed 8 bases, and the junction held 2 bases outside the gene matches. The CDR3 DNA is TGTGCCAGCAGCCCGGGACAGCAGCAGTACTTC. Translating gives CASSPGQQQYF. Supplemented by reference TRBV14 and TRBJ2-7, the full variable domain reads EAGVTQFPSHSVIEKGQTVTLRCDPISGHDNLYWYRRVMGKEIKFLLHFVKESKQDESGMPNNRFLAERTGGTYSTLKVQPAELEDSGVYFCASSPGQQQYFGPGTRLTVT.

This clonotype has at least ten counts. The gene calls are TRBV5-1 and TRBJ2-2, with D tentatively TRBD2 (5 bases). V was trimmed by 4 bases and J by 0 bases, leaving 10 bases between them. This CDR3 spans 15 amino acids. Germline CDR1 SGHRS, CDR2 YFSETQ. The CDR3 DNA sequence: TGCGCCAGCAGCAGAGCGGTTACGAACACCGGGGAGCTGTTTTTT. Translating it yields CASSRAVTNTGELFF.

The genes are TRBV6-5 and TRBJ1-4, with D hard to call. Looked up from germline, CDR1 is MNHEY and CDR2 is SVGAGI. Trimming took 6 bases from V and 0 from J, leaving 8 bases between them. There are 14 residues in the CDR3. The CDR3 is CASRSLTTNEKLFF. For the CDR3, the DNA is TGTGCCAGCAGGTCACTTACAACTAATGAAAAACTGTTTTTT.

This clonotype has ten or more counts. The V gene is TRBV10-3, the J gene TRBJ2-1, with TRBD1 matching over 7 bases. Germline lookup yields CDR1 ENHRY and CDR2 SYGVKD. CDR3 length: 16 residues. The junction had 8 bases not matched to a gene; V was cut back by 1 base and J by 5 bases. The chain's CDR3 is CAISEFQGVPHNEQFF. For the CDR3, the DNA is TGTGCCATCAGTGAGTTCCAGGGGGTCCCTCACAATGAGCAGTTCTTC.

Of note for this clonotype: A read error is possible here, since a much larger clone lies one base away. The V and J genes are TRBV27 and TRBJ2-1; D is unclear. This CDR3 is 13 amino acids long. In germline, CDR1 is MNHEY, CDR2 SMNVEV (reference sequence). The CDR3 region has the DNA TGTGACAGCAGTTTTGGTTTGGGCCTTCGGCAGTTCTTC. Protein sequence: CDSSFGLGLRQFF.